There are a few counts of the clone carrying this T cell receptor (beta chain). This could be a read error, since a much larger clone is one nucleotide away. These data belong to a study of blood T cells in healthy people across ages. V lost 5 bases and J lost 0, with 8 bases in between. The CDR3 loop spans 14 amino acids. A J-beta primer mix and a sample-barcoded 5' primer were used in a second PCR of roughly 7 to 12 cycles. Each CDR3 protein gets one entry after TCRdb re-called the 5' RACE reads with MiXCR. The sample includes more than 650,000 distinct CDR3 sequences, roughly 50% seen only once; the top ten take roughly two fifths.

The TCR originated in a man at least 80 years old in good health. The specimen was blood. This chain connects TRBV12-3 or TRBV12-4 to TRBJ1-3; maybe TRBD1 (6 bases). CDR3 protein: CASSVDSSGNTIYF. DNA of the CDR3: TGTGCCAGCAGTGTGGACAGCTCTGGAAACACCATATATTTT.